The next 18 T cell receptor beta chains were all read from a single sample in a study of T-cell reconstitution after alpha-beta-depleted transplantation in children (dated by TCRdb to the mid-2010s). Libraries were built with PCR. The instrument was an Illumina HiSeq 2500. TCR libraries were prepared with molecular barcoding, using unique molecular identifiers to normalize TCRbeta repertoire quantification. The public sequencing data were trimmed at Q25 with fastp and processed into clonotypes with MiXCR by TCRdb, which kept only in-frame beta chains. Records with the same CDR3 protein are collapsed into one entry carrying the most frequent genes and DNA. The sample contains hundreds of thousands of distinct CDR3 sequences, less than 15% of them found a single time. In total, the top ten clones hold roughly 4.3% of the sample. The starting material was PBMCs, obtained from the stem cell graft. Receptor source: a human donor who donated a stem cell graft to a child with Fanconi anemia.

This clonotype was seen repeatedly, ten times or more. The rearrangement links TRBV7-2 to TRBJ2-2; D perhaps matches TRBD2 (5 bases). Trimming removed 4 bases at V and 5 bases at J, with 14 bases between. CDR1 and CDR2 (germline): SGHTA, FQGNSA. This CDR3 has 15 residues. CDR3 sequence reads: CASSSPGGGTGELFF. In nucleotides, the CDR3 is TGTGCCAGCAGCTCCCCAGGAGGCGGTACCGGGGAGCTGTTTTTT.

The chain employs TRBV11-1 and TRBJ2-2, with TRBD2 matching 11 bases. This CDR3 has 16 amino acids. Germline loops: CDR1 SGHAT, CDR2 FQDESV (reference sequence). The trim removed 4 bases at V and 1 base at J, leaving 2 bases unmatched. The CDR3 nucleotides are TGTGCCAGCAGCTGGGGACTAGCGGTGAACACCGGGGAGCTGTTTTTT. It is translated as CASSWGLAVNTGELFF. Full variable domain (outside the CDR3, taken from reference TRBV11-1 and TRBJ2-2): EAEVAQSPRYKITEKSQAVAFWCDPISGHATLYWYRQILGQGPELLVQFQDESVVDDSQLPKDRFSAERLKGVDSTLKIQPAELGDSAMYLCASSWGLAVNTGELFFGEGSRLTVL.

This clonotype appeared many times. This sequence joins TRBV12-3 or TRBV12-4 and TRBJ2-2; 9 bases agree with TRBD1. Trimming at V came to 5 bases and at J to 3 bases, leaving 4 bases not matched to a gene. The CDR3 loop spans 15 amino acids. The CDR3 reads CASSLGTGHTGELFF. The DNA of the CDR3 is TGTGCCAGCAGTCTCGGGACAGGGCACACCGGGGAGCTGTTTTTT.

This clonotype was seen a handful of times. This rearrangement joins TRBV6-1 to TRBJ2-1, with D perhaps given as TRBD1 or TRBD2 (6 bases each). V lost 9 bases to trimming and J lost 4 bases, with 16 bases between them. Per germline, CDR1 MNHNS and CDR2 SASEGT. The CDR3 runs 14 residues. CDR3 protein: CASHRGAGYNEQFF. The CDR3 bases are TGTGCCAGTCATAGGGGGGCGGGTTACAATGAGCAGTTCTTC.

This clonotype has a handful of counts. The rearrangement joins TRBV6-1 to TRBJ2-7, with TRBD2 as a possible D gene (5 bases). The CDR3 extends over 13 amino acids. The V gene lost 1 base and the J gene lost 3 bases, with 7 bases spanning the gap. CDR1 is MNHNS and CDR2 is SASEGT in the germline V gene. As DNA, the CDR3 is TGTGCCAGCAGTGAAGGAGGGATCTACGAGCAGTACGTC. It specifies CASSEGGIYEQYV.

The sample holds a few counts of this clonotype. The chain carries TRBV20-1 and TRBJ2-1; no clear D gene. The CDR3 runs 14 residues. Trimming shortened V by 6 bases and J by 4 bases, and 16 bases separated the two germline ends. CDR1 and CDR2 (germline): DFQATT, SNEGSKA (reference sequence). The CDR3 DNA reads as TGCAGTGCCCTACGAGGCGCCCGATACAATGAGCAGTTCTTC. Its protein is CSALRGARYNEQFF.

This clonotype has at least ten counts. The chain couples TRBV29-1 to TRBJ1-2, with D possibly being TRBD1 (6 bases). V gave up 6 bases and J gave up 2 bases, with 16 bases separating them. The CDR3 length is 14 residues. Germline V gives CDR1 SQVTM, CDR2 ANQGSEA. The CDR3 here is CSVGGAGANYGYTF. The CDR3 nucleotides read TGCAGCGTGGGAGGAGCAGGGGCCAACTATGGCTACACCTTC.

The chain combines TRBV7-6 with TRBJ1-1; D gene uncertain. CDR1 and CDR2 from the germline V gene are SGHVS and FNYEAQ. The CDR3 covers 13 residues. V shed 8 bases and J shed 1 base, with 11 bases lying between them. DNA of the CDR3: TGTGCCAGCGGGAAGGACCCGAACACTGAAGCTTTCTTT. This sequence encodes CASGKDPNTEAFF.

This chain uses TRBV9 with TRBJ1-1; 11 bases agree with TRBD1. This CDR3 has 15 residues. Germline CDR1 SGDLS, CDR2 YYNGEE. V lost 0 bases, J lost 5 bases, and 3 bases stayed unmatched. CDR3: CASSVGTGGGTEAFF. DNA for the CDR3: TGTGCCAGCAGCGTAGGGACAGGGGGCGGAACTGAAGCTTTCTTT.

At least ten counts were recorded for this clonotype. The chain combines TRBV11-2 with TRBJ2-7; 12 bases map to TRBD2. The germline gives CDR1 SGHAT, CDR2 FQNNGV. The length of the CDR3 is 16 residues. The V segment lost 5 bases and the J segment 0 bases; nucleotides outside the gene matches: 5. The CDR3 here is CASSRTSGASSYEQYF. The CDR3 DNA reads as TGTGCCAGCAGCCGGACTAGCGGGGCTAGCTCCTACGAGCAGTACTTC.

This chain uses TRBV12-3 or TRBV12-4 with TRBJ1-1; TRBD1 agrees at 11 bases. The CDR3 consists of 15 residues. Unmatched junction bases numbered 8, after V lost 5 bases and J lost 6 bases. CDR3 protein: CASSASGQGEPEAFF. The CDR3 coding sequence is TGTGCCAGCAGTGCTTCGGGACAGGGGGAACCTGAAGCTTTCTTT.

This clonotype was found a few times. CDR3 bases: TGCGCCAGCAGCCCCAGACAGACTGGGGCCAACGTCCTGACTTTC. It specifies CASSPRQTGANVLTF. The V and J genes are TRBV4-3 and TRBJ2-6, with D tentatively TRBD1 (5 bases). CDR1 LGHNA and CDR2 YSLEER come from the germline V gene. Trimming left V 4 bases short and J 2 bases short, with 9 bases between. This CDR3 spans 15 amino acids.

The chain is built from TRBV29-1 and TRBJ1-3, with 8 nucleotides matching TRBD1. Germline V lookup: CDR1 SQVTM, CDR2 ANQGSEA. The CDR3 loop spans 14 amino acids. V shed 6 bases, J shed 2 bases, and the junction held 6 bases outside the gene matches. The DNA of the CDR3 is TGCAGCGTGGACAGGGAGGAGACTGGAAACACCATATATTTT. This gives the protein CSVDREETGNTIYF.

There are a few counts of this clonotype. The chain links TRBV12-5 to TRBJ2-2; 7 bases fit TRBD2. The CDR3 is made up of 13 amino acids. The germline V gene encodes CDR1 LGHNT and CDR2 FRNRAP. Trimming cost V 6 bases and J 6 bases; bases outside gene matches: 4. The CDR3 DNA follows: TGTGCTAGTGGACTGGGGGGGTCCGGGGAGCTGTTTTTT. It translates to CASGLGGSGELFF.

The chain has TRBV30 and TRBJ2-3, with D hard to call. Trimming shortened V by 0 bases and J by 0 bases, and 10 bases separated the two germline ends. The CDR3 is made up of 15 amino acids. The germline V gene has CDR1 GTSNPN and CDR2 SVGIG (reference sequence). The CDR3 here is CAWSVPGASTDTQYF. The CDR3 DNA follows: TGTGCCTGGAGTGTACCTGGTGCTAGCACAGATACGCAGTATTTT.

This chain links TRBV10-2 with TRBJ1-6, with D unclear. V lost 0 bases to trimming and J lost 7 bases, with 16 bases between them. Germline lookup yields CDR1 WSHSY and CDR2 SAAADI. This CDR3 region has 17 residues. This chain's CDR3 is CASSESSGPLGNSPLHF. CDR3 sequence (DNA): TGCGCCAGCAGTGAGTCTTCAGGTCCCTTGGGGAATTCACCCCTCCACTTT.

The gene calls are TRBV5-6 and TRBJ2-7; D gene ambiguous. From germline, CDR1 is SGHDT and CDR2 YYEEEE. The V gene lost 0 bases and the J gene lost 1 base, with 8 bases spanning the gap. The CDR3 covers 14 residues. The CDR3 reads CASSLGPFSYEQYV. In DNA form, the CDR3 reads TGTGCCAGCAGCTTGGGACCCTTTTCCTACGAGCAGTACGTC.

V is TRBV6-2 or TRBV6-3 and J is TRBJ1-1, with 7 bases aligning to TRBD1. V dropped 4 bases and J dropped 1; count of bases not matched to a gene: 9. The CDR3 sequence is 16 residues long. Germline CDR1 MNHEY, CDR2 SVGEGT. In nucleotides, the CDR3 is TGTGCCAGCAGTTCCGACAGGGAGGTAAGGAACACTGAAGCTTTCTTT. Its translation: CASSSDREVRNTEAFF.